The rows below give T cell receptor beta chains drawn from one sample of a study of blood T cell repertoires in COVID-19. Generated by immunoSEQ multiplex PCR, the TCRdb table keeps only in-frame clones and is missing some. The sample includes more than 250,000 clones, roughly 84% seen only once; the top ten take 1%. The sequenced sample consisted of peripheral blood. The receptors were sampled from a man in his forties or fifties with active or convalescent COVID-19. CDR3s include the opening cysteine and the closing phenylalanine or tryptophan. The order of the fields is CDR3 DNA, CDR3 protein, clone size, J gene, V gene, D gene. A D gene is named only where the DNA matches it firmly. Clone size is not always given. Where it is, it says once, few, many or a class for expanded clones.

CDR3 DNA: TGTGCCAGCAGTGAAGATGGGGCTTATCAGCCCCAGCATTTT
CDR3 protein: CASSEDGAYQPQHF
clone size: NA
J gene: TRBJ1-5
V gene: TRBV2
D gene: NA

CDR3 DNA: TGTGCCAGCAGCCTAGCGATGGAGACAGGGTCCGGCTCTGGGGCCAACGTCCTGACTTTC
CDR3 protein: CASSLAMETGSGSGANVLTF
clone size: few
J gene: TRBJ2-6
V gene: TRBV7-2
D gene: NA

CDR3 DNA: TGTGCCTGGAGTCGGGGCGGGATCTCCTACGAGCAGTACTTC
CDR3 protein: CAWSRGGISYEQYF
clone size: NA
J gene: TRBJ2-7
V gene: TRBV30
D gene: NA

CDR3 DNA: TGTGCCAGCACCCAAGACAGAGCCTCTGGAAACACCATATATTTT
CDR3 protein: CASTQDRASGNTIYF
clone size: few
J gene: TRBJ1-3
V gene: TRBV6-5
D gene: NA

CDR3 DNA: TGTGCCACCAGTGATCCCCTTACCACCGGGACAGGGCCTACAAAGGAGCAGTTCTTC
CDR3 protein: CATSDPLTTGTGPTKEQFF
clone size: NA
J gene: TRBJ2-1
V gene: TRBV24-1
D gene: TRBD1

CDR3 DNA: TGTGCCAGCAGTGACTCAGGGACTAGCGGGAGCAGGGTTACGCAGTATTTT
CDR3 protein: CASSDSGTSGSRVTQYF
clone size: NA
J gene: TRBJ2-3
V gene: TRBV28
D gene: TRBD2

CDR3 DNA: TGTGCCAGCAGCTTACAGGAAGGTGGAGGCGCTTTCTTT
CDR3 protein: CASSLQEGGGAFF
clone size: NA
J gene: TRBJ1-1
V gene: TRBV7-8
D gene: NA

CDR3 DNA: TGTGCCAGCAGCGTAGAGGAGGTGGAGACCCAGTACTTC
CDR3 protein: CASSVEEVETQYF
clone size: NA
J gene: TRBJ2-5
V gene: TRBV9
D gene: NA

CDR3 DNA: TGCACCAGCAGCCAAGACCCGACTAGCGGCTACAATGAGCAGTTCTTC
CDR3 protein: CTSSQDPTSGYNEQFF
clone size: NA
J gene: TRBJ2-1
V gene: TRBV1
D gene: NA

CDR3 DNA: TGCAGCGTCGAGGACAGGGAGGGCACTGAAGCTTTCTTT
CDR3 protein: CSVEDREGTEAFF
clone size: NA
J gene: TRBJ1-1
V gene: TRBV29-1
D gene: TRBD1

CDR3 DNA: TGCGCCAGCAGCTTGCGTCTAGGTACCACCCTGAGCTCCTACGAGCAGTACTTC
CDR3 protein: CASSLRLGTTLSSYEQYF
clone size: NA
J gene: TRBJ2-7
V gene: TRBV5-1
D gene: NA

CDR3 DNA: TGCGCCAGCAGCTTGGGATTTTTTTTGTTTGGGGACAGGGGGCCCAACACTGAAGCTTTCTTT
CDR3 protein: CASSLGFFLFGDRGPNTEAFF
clone size: NA
J gene: TRBJ1-1
V gene: TRBV5-1
D gene: TRBD1

CDR3 DNA: TGTGCCAGCAGCCCGACAGGGGGCGAGGAGACCCAGTACTTC
CDR3 protein: CASSPTGGEETQYF
clone size: NA
J gene: TRBJ2-5
V gene: TRBV7-3
D gene: TRBD1

CDR3 DNA: TGTGCCAGCAGTTTCACACGCCAAGAGACCCAGTACTTC
CDR3 protein: CASSFTRQETQYF
clone size: NA
J gene: TRBJ2-5
V gene: TRBV12-3/TRBV12-4
D gene: NA

CDR3 DNA: TGTGCCAGCTTGGTAGGTGGTAGCGGGAACTACGAGCAGTACTTC
CDR3 protein: CASLVGGSGNYEQYF
clone size: NA
J gene: TRBJ2-7
V gene: TRBV6-1
D gene: TRBD2

CDR3 DNA: TGTGCCAGCAGCCCCGGGAGGGGCACTGAAGCTTTCTTT
CDR3 protein: CASSPGRGTEAFF
clone size: few
J gene: TRBJ1-1
V gene: TRBV7-3
D gene: NA

CDR3 DNA: TGCGCCAGCAGCTTTCTTCAGGGCAGGGGATCCTACAATGAGCAGTTCTTC
CDR3 protein: CASSFLQGRGSYNEQFF
clone size: NA
J gene: TRBJ2-1
V gene: TRBV5-1
D gene: NA

CDR3 DNA: TGTGCCAGCAGCGTAGCCGTTGCCGCTAGCGGGGGGGTTAATGAGCAGTTCTTC
CDR3 protein: CASSVAVAASGGVNEQFF
clone size: NA
J gene: TRBJ2-1
V gene: TRBV9
D gene: TRBD2

CDR3 DNA: TGTGCCAGCAGCTTCGGCGGGGGACCCTACGAGCAGTACTTC
CDR3 protein: CASSFGGGPYEQYF
clone size: NA
J gene: TRBJ2-7
V gene: TRBV7-3
D gene: TRBD2

CDR3 DNA: TGTGCCAGTAGCTACACAGGGGGGCCCTACGAGCAGTACTTC
CDR3 protein: CASSYTGGPYEQYF
clone size: NA
J gene: TRBJ2-7
V gene: TRBV19
D gene: TRBD1

CDR3 DNA: TGTGCCAGCAGCAAAACGGGACTAGCATCTGGGGCCAACGTCCTGACTTTC
CDR3 protein: CASSKTGLASGANVLTF
clone size: NA
J gene: TRBJ2-6
V gene: TRBV7-3
D gene: TRBD2

CDR3 DNA: TGTGCCAGCAGCCCCGTTCTGGCGGAAACCTACAATGAGCAGTTCTTC
CDR3 protein: CASSPVLAETYNEQFF
clone size: NA
J gene: TRBJ2-1
V gene: TRBV7-7
D gene: NA

CDR3 DNA: TGTGCCAGCAGTCTAGCGGGAGCCTTGTCCTACGAGCAGTACTTC
CDR3 protein: CASSLAGALSYEQYF
clone size: NA
J gene: TRBJ2-7
V gene: TRBV6-5
D gene: TRBD2

CDR3 DNA: TGTGCCAGCAGTACATGGACCGGACTTGCAACTAATGAAAAACTGTTTTTT
CDR3 protein: CASSTWTGLATNEKLFF
clone size: once
J gene: TRBJ1-4
V gene: TRBV28
D gene: NA

CDR3 DNA: TGTGCCAGCAGCTTCCCACAGGGGGGTCGTTTATGGAATTCACCCCTCCACTTT
CDR3 protein: CASSFPQGGRLWNSPLHF
clone size: many
J gene: TRBJ1-6
V gene: TRBV11-2
D gene: TRBD1

CDR3 DNA: TGCGCCAGCAGCTTGGGCCAGGCTTCTGGAAACACCATATATTTT
CDR3 protein: CASSLGQASGNTIYF
clone size: NA
J gene: TRBJ1-3
V gene: TRBV5-1
D gene: NA

CDR3 DNA: TGCGCCAGCAGCACAGGGGGTCTGGGAGATACGCAGTATTTT
CDR3 protein: CASSTGGLGDTQYF
clone size: NA
J gene: TRBJ2-3
V gene: TRBV5-1
D gene: TRBD1

CDR3 DNA: TGTGCCAGCAGCTTAAAAAACTCTAACTATGGCTACACCTTC
CDR3 protein: CASSLKNSNYGYTF
clone size: NA
J gene: TRBJ1-2
V gene: TRBV7-9
D gene: NA

CDR3 DNA: TGTGCCTGGAGTGTTGCGGAGACCCAGTACTTC
CDR3 protein: CAWSVAETQYF
clone size: few
J gene: TRBJ2-5
V gene: TRBV30
D gene: NA

CDR3 DNA: TGCGCCAGCAGCCAAGATTGGCTAGCCGCCACCGGGGAGCTGTTTTTT
CDR3 protein: CASSQDWLAATGELFF
clone size: NA
J gene: TRBJ2-2
V gene: TRBV4-1
D gene: NA

CDR3 DNA: TGTGCCGGCGCCGGGACAGCGGATTCACCCCTCCACTTT
CDR3 protein: CAGAGTADSPLHF
clone size: NA
J gene: TRBJ1-6
V gene: TRBV6-5
D gene: TRBD1

CDR3 DNA: TGTGCCAGCAGTTTAAACAGGGAAACCTACGAGCAGTACTTC
CDR3 protein: CASSLNRETYEQYF
clone size: NA
J gene: TRBJ2-7
V gene: TRBV27
D gene: NA

CDR3 DNA: TGTGCCATCAGCGCGGACAGGGACGGACAGCCCCAGCATTTT
CDR3 protein: CAISADRDGQPQHF
clone size: NA
J gene: TRBJ1-5
V gene: TRBV10-3
D gene: TRBD1

CDR3 DNA: TGTGCCATCAGTGGCGGAGACGGATATGAAAAACTGTTTTTT
CDR3 protein: CAISGGDGYEKLFF
clone size: NA
J gene: TRBJ1-4
V gene: TRBV10-3
D gene: NA

CDR3 DNA: TGTGCCAGCAGTTACTATTACGGACAGGCAGGGGCTTTCTTT
CDR3 protein: CASSYYYGQAGAFF
clone size: NA
J gene: TRBJ1-1
V gene: TRBV28
D gene: TRBD1

CDR3 DNA: TGTGCCATCAGGGAGGGGGCAGGGGCAACTGAAAAACTGTTTTTT
CDR3 protein: CAIREGAGATEKLFF
clone size: NA
J gene: TRBJ1-4
V gene: TRBV10-3
D gene: TRBD1

CDR3 DNA: TGTGCCAGCAGCTCCCCCGACAGAGGATCCACCTTC
CDR3 protein: CASSSPDRGSTF
clone size: NA
J gene: TRBJ1-2
V gene: TRBV12-3/TRBV12-4
D gene: NA

CDR3 DNA: TGTGCCAGCAGCCCCGCAGGGGCTAGCGGGGGGGCCGGAGATACGCAGTATTTT
CDR3 protein: CASSPAGASGGAGDTQYF
clone size: NA
J gene: TRBJ2-3
V gene: TRBV11-2
D gene: TRBD2

CDR3 DNA: TGTGCCAGCAGCCTAACCCCGGACAGGGGCGACTATGGCTACACCTTC
CDR3 protein: CASSLTPDRGDYGYTF
clone size: NA
J gene: TRBJ1-2
V gene: TRBV4-2
D gene: TRBD1

CDR3 DNA: TGCGCCAGCAGCCAAGATCGGGGGGCTTGGCAGCCCCAGCATTTT
CDR3 protein: CASSQDRGAWQPQHF
clone size: NA
J gene: TRBJ1-5
V gene: TRBV4-1
D gene: NA

CDR3 DNA: TGTGCCTGGAGTGCGAGCACAGATACGCAGTATTTT
CDR3 protein: CAWSASTDTQYF
clone size: NA
J gene: TRBJ2-3
V gene: TRBV30
D gene: NA

CDR3 DNA: TGTGCCAGCTCACCTGACAGGGGGCGAGGATATGGCTACACCTTC
CDR3 protein: CASSPDRGRGYGYTF
clone size: NA
J gene: TRBJ1-2
V gene: TRBV18
D gene: TRBD1

CDR3 DNA: TGTGCCAGCAGATTCGGGGCAACTAATGAAAAACTGTTTTTT
CDR3 protein: CASRFGATNEKLFF
clone size: NA
J gene: TRBJ1-4
V gene: TRBV28
D gene: NA

CDR3 DNA: TGTGCCAGCCTACCTTACGAGCAGTACTTC
CDR3 protein: CASLPYEQYF
clone size: NA
J gene: TRBJ2-7
V gene: TRBV27
D gene: NA

CDR3 DNA: TGTGCCACCAGTGACACAGGGGGCCCCGGGGAGACCCAGTACTTC
CDR3 protein: CATSDTGGPGETQYF
clone size: NA
J gene: TRBJ2-5
V gene: TRBV24-1
D gene: TRBD1

CDR3 DNA: TGTGCCAGCAGTTACGAGGGCGGGAACACCGGGGAGCTGTTTTTT
CDR3 protein: CASSYEGGNTGELFF
clone size: NA
J gene: TRBJ2-2
V gene: TRBV6-2/TRBV6-3
D gene: NA

CDR3 DNA: TGTGCCAGCAGTTTAGAGGTTCTAGCGCGGGAGACCCAGTACTTC
CDR3 protein: CASSLEVLARETQYF
clone size: NA
J gene: TRBJ2-5
V gene: TRBV28
D gene: NA

CDR3 DNA: TGTGCCAGCAGCGCCTACAGGGGTCTGAACACTGAAGCTTTCTTT
CDR3 protein: CASSAYRGLNTEAFF
clone size: NA
J gene: TRBJ1-1
V gene: TRBV7-9
D gene: TRBD1

CDR3 DNA: TGTGCCAGCAGCTTAGTAGGGACAGGGGGGGAGACCCAGTACTTC
CDR3 protein: CASSLVGTGGETQYF
clone size: NA
J gene: TRBJ2-5
V gene: TRBV11-2
D gene: TRBD1

CDR3 DNA: TGTGCCAGCAGGAAACTAGCGGGGACCTACAATGAGCAGTTCTTC
CDR3 protein: CASRKLAGTYNEQFF
clone size: NA
J gene: TRBJ2-1
V gene: TRBV27
D gene: TRBD2

CDR3 DNA: TGTGCCAGCAGTCACGCCGGGGTGCAGTACTTC
CDR3 protein: CASSHAGVQYF
clone size: NA
J gene: TRBJ2-7
V gene: TRBV6-5
D gene: NA

CDR3 DNA: TGCGCCAGCAGCCAAGGGGGTGGGACAGGGGGCCGTTCACCCCTCCACTTT
CDR3 protein: CASSQGGGTGGRSPLHF
clone size: NA
J gene: TRBJ1-6
V gene: TRBV4-3
D gene: TRBD1

CDR3 DNA: TGCAGCGTTTATAACAGGGGAGGAACTGAAGCTTTCTTT
CDR3 protein: CSVYNRGGTEAFF
clone size: NA
J gene: TRBJ1-1
V gene: TRBV29-1
D gene: TRBD1

CDR3 DNA: TGCGCCAGCAGCCAAGTTCCGGACTGGTACAATGAGCAGTTCTTC
CDR3 protein: CASSQVPDWYNEQFF
clone size: NA
J gene: TRBJ2-1
V gene: TRBV4-1
D gene: NA

CDR3 DNA: TGTGCCAGCAAAGCTAACTCCTACGAGCAGTACTTC
CDR3 protein: CASKANSYEQYF
clone size: few
J gene: TRBJ2-7
V gene: TRBV2
D gene: NA

CDR3 DNA: TGTGCCAGCAGTGAACCGTCGCAGGGTTGGGAGACCCAGTACTTC
CDR3 protein: CASSEPSQGWETQYF
clone size: NA
J gene: TRBJ2-5
V gene: TRBV2
D gene: NA

CDR3 DNA: TGTGCCAGCAGTAAGTCGTCAGGGGGTCCCTACGAGCAGTACTTC
CDR3 protein: CASSKSSGGPYEQYF
clone size: NA
J gene: TRBJ2-7
V gene: TRBV6-5
D gene: TRBD1

CDR3 DNA: TGTGCCAGCAGTTCCGGGACAGTAAGCACAGATACGCAGTATTTT
CDR3 protein: CASSSGTVSTDTQYF
clone size: NA
J gene: TRBJ2-3
V gene: TRBV6-5
D gene: TRBD1